This TCR beta chain was captured by sequencing in a study of a mutant IDH1 vaccine in newly diagnosed glioma. Some clones are missing from TCRdb's copy, which holds only in-frame ones; the method was immunoSEQ multiplex PCR. Of 60,000 or so clones listed, about 88% were seen once; the top ten hold approximately 3.7%. The CDR3 length is 15 residues. V was pared by 3 bases and J by 4 bases, with 5 bases of the junction left unmatched. Germline-derived CDR1 and CDR2 are MRHNA and SNTAGT. Concerning this clone: The antigen remains undetermined.

Time point in this sample: week 23, last vaccination. Every single dose of the vaccine, 300 ug of mutant IDH1 20-mer peptide, came with topical imiquimod. The sample consisted of PBMCs, taken from a glioma patient whose treatment included an IDH1 peptide vaccine. The clonotype was recovered from a man aged 25 to 40 with glioma. The chain combines TRBV6-4 with TRBJ2-2; 7 bases match TRBD1. The CDR3 loop reads CASSEQGVGTGELFF. The CDR3 DNA follows: TGTGCCAGCAGTGAGCAGGGGGTTGGCACCGGGGAGCTGTTTTTT.